This TCR beta chain was identified during a study of cytotoxic CD8 clonotypes in ibrutinib-treated CLL. Study-level information: Complete response was seen in 2 patients and partial in some 24; around twelve progressed and roughly 15 stayed remitted after a median roughly 65 months. Response samples followed a median roughly 13 months of treatment, range 6 to 36. The study, taken as a whole, reports: Collection times varied between progressing and sustained-remission patients.

Some clones are missing from TCRdb's copy, which holds only in-frame ones; the method was immunoSEQ multiplex PCR. This sample carries 120,000 to 150,000 clones, approximately 89% of them seen once, and the ten largest clones take 11%. About this clone itself: Its target is not known.

CDR1 SGHVS and CDR2 FQNEAQ come from the germline V gene. V lost 3 bases, J lost 5 bases, and 16 bases lay in between. The length of the CDR3 is 16 residues. The sequenced sample was PBMCs, obtained after 12 months of ibrutinib treatment. The receptor was isolated from a human donor with chronic lymphocytic leukemia. The chain recombines TRBV7-8 with TRBJ2-2; D is undetermined. In nucleotides, the CDR3 is TGTGCCAGCAGCTTCTCTAAACGCCTCGGGACCGGGGAGCTGTTTTTT. It yields the protein CASSFSKRLGTGELFF.